Reported below is one T cell receptor (beta chain). Its specific antigen is unknown. One base away there is no much larger clone; base qualities are not given. These data are taken from a study of blood T cell repertoires in COVID-19 (dated by TCRdb to about 2020). Background for the entire study: Samples from collaborators originated in the United States, Italy and Spain and spanned both the acute and convalescent phases of COVID-19. The dataset comprised deeply sampled blood TCRbeta repertoires from subjects exposed to, actively infected with, or recovered from COVID-19. The samples were drawn from the first 160 participants of the ongoing ImmuneRACE study and from more than 1,000 subjects provided by 6 global collaborators. The material from the prospective study consisted of cDNA or gDNA derived from T cells, B-cell-depleted T cells, or PBMCs. A de-identified subject ID, COVID-19 status, age in years and sex were almost always included in the sample metadata. HLA class I and class II types, where available, came from metadata supplied by the sample provider rather than from assay-based typing. The repertoires were released in a freely available public database meant as a resource for research on the immune response to SARS-CoV-2.

V sheds 0 bases and J sheds 4 bases, leaving 11 bases between their ends. CDR1 SGHKS and CDR2 YYEKEE were looked up in the germline V gene (reference sequence). Counted from cysteine to phenylalanine, this CDR3 has 15 amino acids. Only the CDR3 region is kept as DNA, spanning 45 bases read in frame from base 1. Overall study outcomes, separate from this receptor: The amount of clinical and demographic metadata varied by source and participant and was provided uncurated.

TCRbeta CDR3 regions were amplified from genomic DNA by means of the immunoSEQ Assay, a bias-controlled multiplex PCR. In the authors' own workflow: The number of nucleated cells in each sample was estimated from the amplification of reference gene primers within the assay. Sequence reads were collapsed and filtered to measure the absolute abundance of every unique TCRbeta CDR3 rearrangement. For each sample, productive Simpson clonality was calculated by taking the square root of Simpson's diversity index across productive rearrangements. TCRdb retrieved this table from immuneACCESS and kept in-frame rearrangements only. Not all clones are present; in checked studies, unresolved V genes account for under half, and no reason is known for the remainder. V, J and clone size are those of that table, while D and trimming were read from the DNA. The sample table contains approximately 130,000 clones; only one count was recorded for around four fifths of them. The ten largest clonotypes hold 9.5% to 10% of the sample.

Collaborating institutions collected whole blood in K2EDTA tubes following their own protocols. Collaborator samples were shipped for TCRbeta analysis as frozen whole blood, isolated PBMCs, or DNA extracted from either sample type. The specimen sequenced was peripheral blood. This clonotype was obtained from a man aged 40-50 years with active or convalescent COVID-19. The rearrangement combines TRBV5-5 with TRBJ1-5; the best D guess is TRBD1, with 6 bases matching. DNA sequence: TGTGCCAGCAGCTTGGAAACAGGGTTAAATCAGCCCCAGCATTTT. Its translation reads: CASSLETGLNQPQHF.